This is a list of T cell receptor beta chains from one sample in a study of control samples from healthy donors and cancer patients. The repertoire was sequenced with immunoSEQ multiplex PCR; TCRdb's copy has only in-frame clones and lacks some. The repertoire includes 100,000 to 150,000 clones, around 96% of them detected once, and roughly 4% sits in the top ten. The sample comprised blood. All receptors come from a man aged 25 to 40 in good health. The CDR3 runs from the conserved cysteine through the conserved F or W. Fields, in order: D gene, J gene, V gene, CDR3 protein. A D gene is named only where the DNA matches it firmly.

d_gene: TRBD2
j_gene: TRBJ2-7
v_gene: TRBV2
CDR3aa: CASRIPTTSGGTPAYEQYF

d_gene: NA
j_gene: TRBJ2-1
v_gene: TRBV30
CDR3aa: CAWSVNYPNEQFF

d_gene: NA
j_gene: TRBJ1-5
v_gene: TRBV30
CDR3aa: CAWSRGRDYQPQHF

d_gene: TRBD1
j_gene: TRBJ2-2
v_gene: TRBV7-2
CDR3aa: CASSDRRTGETGELFF

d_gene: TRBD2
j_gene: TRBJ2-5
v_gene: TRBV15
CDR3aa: CATSLGGTSEETQYF

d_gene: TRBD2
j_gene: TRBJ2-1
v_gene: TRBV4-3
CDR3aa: CASSQAAGLATYNEQFF

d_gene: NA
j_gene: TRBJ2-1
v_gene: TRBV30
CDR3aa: CAWSEHSSYNEQFF

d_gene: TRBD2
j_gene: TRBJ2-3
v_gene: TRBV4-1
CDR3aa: CASSQQPGTSGEADTQYF

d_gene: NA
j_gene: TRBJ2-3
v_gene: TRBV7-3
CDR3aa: CASSLRGASTDTQYF

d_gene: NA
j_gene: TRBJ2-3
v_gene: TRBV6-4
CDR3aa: CASSDSGASDTQYF

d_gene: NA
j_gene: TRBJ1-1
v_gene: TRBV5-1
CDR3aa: CASSLGQRNTEAFF

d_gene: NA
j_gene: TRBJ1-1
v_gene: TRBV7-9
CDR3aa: CASSSMGRVPDTEAFF

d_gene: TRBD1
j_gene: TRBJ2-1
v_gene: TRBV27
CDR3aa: CASSFKGQKGWADSYNEQFF

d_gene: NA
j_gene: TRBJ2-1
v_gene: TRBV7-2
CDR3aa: CASRSGTSSYNEQFF

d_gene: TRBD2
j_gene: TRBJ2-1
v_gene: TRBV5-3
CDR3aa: CARSPRHVLAGDPLYNEQFF

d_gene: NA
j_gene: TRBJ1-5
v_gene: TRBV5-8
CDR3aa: CASSSRSKQPQHF

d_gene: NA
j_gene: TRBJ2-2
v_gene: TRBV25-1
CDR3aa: CASRRQSGELFF

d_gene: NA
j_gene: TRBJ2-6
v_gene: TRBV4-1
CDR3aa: CASSQEFRSSGANVLTF

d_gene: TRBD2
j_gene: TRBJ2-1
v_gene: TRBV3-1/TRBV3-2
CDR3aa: CASSRLAGSNEQFF

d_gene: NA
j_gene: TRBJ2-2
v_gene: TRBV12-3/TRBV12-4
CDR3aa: CASSFGTGELFF

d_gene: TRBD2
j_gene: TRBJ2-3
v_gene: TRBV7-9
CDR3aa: CASTSGGLGTDTQYF

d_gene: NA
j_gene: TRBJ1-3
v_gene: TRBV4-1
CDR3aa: CASSPTGTGGNTIYF

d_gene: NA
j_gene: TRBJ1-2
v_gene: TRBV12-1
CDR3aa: CASRTGPGNYGYTF

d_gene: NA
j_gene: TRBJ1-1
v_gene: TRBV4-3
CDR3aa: CASSPGPGIGTEAFF

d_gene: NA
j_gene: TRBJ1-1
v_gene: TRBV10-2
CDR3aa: CASSDRESQGTEAFF

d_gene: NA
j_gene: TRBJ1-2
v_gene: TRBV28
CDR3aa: CASNPPTGYGYTF

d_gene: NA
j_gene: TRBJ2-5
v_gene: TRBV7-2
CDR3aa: CASSLYQETQYF

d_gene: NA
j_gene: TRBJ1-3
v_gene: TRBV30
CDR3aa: CAWSGGASSGNTIYF

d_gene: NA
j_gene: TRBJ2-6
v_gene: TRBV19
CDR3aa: CASSIGAGANVLTF

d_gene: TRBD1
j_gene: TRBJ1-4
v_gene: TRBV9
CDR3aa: CASSAEDRFPRTAANEKLFF

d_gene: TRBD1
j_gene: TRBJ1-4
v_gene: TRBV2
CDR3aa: CASNGGQGITNEKLFF

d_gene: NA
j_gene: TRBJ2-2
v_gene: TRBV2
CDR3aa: CASSDRERGELFF

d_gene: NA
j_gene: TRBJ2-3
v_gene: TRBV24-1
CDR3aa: CATSASEPPDTQYF

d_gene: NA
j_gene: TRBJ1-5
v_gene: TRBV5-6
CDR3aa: CASSAGDSNQPQHF

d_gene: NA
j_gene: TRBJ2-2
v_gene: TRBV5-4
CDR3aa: CASSSKGHGDGELFF

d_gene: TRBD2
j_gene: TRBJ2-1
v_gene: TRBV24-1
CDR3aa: CATLGLAGLNEQFF

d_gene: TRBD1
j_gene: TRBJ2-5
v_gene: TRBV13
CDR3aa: CASSQNDRGREKTQYF

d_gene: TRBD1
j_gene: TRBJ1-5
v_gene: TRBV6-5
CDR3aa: CASSLDRSRNQPQHF

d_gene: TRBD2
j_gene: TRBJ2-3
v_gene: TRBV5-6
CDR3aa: CASSFGLAGGIDTQYF